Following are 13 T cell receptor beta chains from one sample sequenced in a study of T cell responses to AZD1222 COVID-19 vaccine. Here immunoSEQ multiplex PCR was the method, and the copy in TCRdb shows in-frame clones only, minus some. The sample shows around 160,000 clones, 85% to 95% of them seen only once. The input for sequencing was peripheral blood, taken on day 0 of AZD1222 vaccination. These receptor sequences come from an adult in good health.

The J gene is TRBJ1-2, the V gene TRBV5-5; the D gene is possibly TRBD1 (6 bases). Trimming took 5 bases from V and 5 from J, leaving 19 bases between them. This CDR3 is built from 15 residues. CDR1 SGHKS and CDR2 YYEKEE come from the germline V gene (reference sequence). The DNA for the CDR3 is TGTGCCAGCAGGCTCGAGGGGGGCGCGGGATATGGCTACACCTTC. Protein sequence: CASRLEGGAGYGYTF.

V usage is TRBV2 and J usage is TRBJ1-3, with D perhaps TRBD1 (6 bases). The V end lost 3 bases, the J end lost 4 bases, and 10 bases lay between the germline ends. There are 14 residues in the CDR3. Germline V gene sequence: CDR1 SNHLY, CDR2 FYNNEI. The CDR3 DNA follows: TGTGCCAGCAGTGAGGGAGGGGGAGGAAACACCATATATTTT. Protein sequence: CASSEGGGGNTIYF.

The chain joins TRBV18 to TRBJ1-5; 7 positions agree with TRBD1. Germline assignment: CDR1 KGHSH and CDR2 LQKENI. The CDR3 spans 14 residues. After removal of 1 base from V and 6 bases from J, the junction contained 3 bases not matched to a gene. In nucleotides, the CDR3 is TGTGCCAGCTCACCACGGGAGGGGGCTCAGCCCCAGCATTTT. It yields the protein CASSPREGAQPQHF.

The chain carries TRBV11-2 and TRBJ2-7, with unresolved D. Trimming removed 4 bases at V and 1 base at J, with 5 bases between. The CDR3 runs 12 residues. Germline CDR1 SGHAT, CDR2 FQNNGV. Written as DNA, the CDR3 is TGTGCCAGCAGCTCTACGTCCTACGAGCAGTACTTC. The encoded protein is CASSSTSYEQYF.

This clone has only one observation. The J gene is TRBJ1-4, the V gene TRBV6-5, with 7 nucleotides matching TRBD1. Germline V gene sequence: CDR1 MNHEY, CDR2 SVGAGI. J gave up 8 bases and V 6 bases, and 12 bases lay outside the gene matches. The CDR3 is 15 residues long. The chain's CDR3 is CASRGDRDHGEKLFF. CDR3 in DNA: TGTGCCAGCAGAGGAGACAGGGATCATGGAGAAAAACTGTTTTTT.

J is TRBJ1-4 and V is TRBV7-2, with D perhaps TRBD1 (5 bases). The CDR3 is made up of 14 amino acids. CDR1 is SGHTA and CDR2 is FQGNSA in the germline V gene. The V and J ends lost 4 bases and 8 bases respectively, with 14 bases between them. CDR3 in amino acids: CASSWEPQGEKLFF. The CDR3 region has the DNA TGTGCCAGCAGCTGGGAACCTCAGGGCGAAAAACTGTTTTTT. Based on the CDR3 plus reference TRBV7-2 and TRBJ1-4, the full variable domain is GAGVSQSPSNKVTEKGKDVELRCDPISGHTALYWYRQSLGQGLEFLIYFQGNSAPDKSGLPSDRFSAERTGGSVSTLTIQRTQQEDSAVYLCASSWEPQGEKLFFGSGTQLSVL.

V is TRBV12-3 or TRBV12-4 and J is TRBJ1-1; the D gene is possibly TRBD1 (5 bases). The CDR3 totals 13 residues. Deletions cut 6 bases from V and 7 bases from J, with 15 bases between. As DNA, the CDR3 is TGTGCCAGCAGAACTACCGGGACTTATGAAGCTTTCTTT. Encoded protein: CASRTTGTYEAFF.

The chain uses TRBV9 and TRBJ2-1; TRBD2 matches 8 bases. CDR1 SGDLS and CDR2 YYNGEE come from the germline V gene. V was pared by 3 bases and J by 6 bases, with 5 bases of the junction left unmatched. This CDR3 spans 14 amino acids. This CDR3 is CASSAAGGGNEQFF. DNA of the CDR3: TGTGCCAGCAGCGCCGCGGGGGGTGGCAATGAGCAGTTCTTC.

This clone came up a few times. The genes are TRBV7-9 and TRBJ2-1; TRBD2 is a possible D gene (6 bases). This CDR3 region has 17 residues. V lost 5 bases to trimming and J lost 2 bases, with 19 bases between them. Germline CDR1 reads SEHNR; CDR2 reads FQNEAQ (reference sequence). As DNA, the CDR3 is TGTGCCAGCAGCCCCTACATGGGCGGGGATACCTACAATGAGCAGTTCTTC. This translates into CASSPYMGGDTYNEQFF.

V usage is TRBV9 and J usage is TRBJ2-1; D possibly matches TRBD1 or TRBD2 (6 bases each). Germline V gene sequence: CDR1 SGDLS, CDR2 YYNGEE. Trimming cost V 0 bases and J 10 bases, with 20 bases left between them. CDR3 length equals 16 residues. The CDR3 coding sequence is TGTGCCAGCAGCGTAGCGGGCGCAGGGGACTCCGGCGAGCAGTTCTTC. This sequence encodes CASSVAGAGDSGEQFF.

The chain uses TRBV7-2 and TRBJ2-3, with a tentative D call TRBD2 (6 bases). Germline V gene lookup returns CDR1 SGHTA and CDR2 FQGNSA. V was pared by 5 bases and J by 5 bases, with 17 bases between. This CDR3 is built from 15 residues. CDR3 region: CASSRRDSLLDTQYF. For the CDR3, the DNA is TGTGCCAGCAGCCGCCGGGACTCGCTATTAGATACGCAGTATTTT.

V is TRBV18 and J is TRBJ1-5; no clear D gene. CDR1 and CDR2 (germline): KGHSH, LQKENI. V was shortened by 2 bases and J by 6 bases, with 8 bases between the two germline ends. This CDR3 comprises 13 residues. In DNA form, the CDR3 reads TGTGCCAGCTCACCAGGGGTGGCTCAGCCCCAGCATTTT. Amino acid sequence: CASSPGVAQPQHF.

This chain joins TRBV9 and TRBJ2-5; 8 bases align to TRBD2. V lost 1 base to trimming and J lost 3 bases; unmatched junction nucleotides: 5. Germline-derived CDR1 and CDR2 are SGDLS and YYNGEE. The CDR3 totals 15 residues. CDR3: CASSVNGGVEETQYF. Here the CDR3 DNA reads TGTGCCAGCAGCGTAAACGGGGGGGTCGAAGAGACCCAGTACTTC.